These 26 T cell receptor beta chains came from one sample sequenced in a study of CD8 T cells in ankylosing spondylitis. Via MiXCR, TCRdb re-called the 5' RACE reads, giving one row per CDR3 protein. The sample has approximately 140,000 distinct CDR3 sequences; around two fifths are singletons. The sample was synovial fluid, either unsorted or a sorted T cell fraction (not recorded which). The receptors originated from a male donor with ankylosing spondylitis.

This rearrangement joins TRBV27 to TRBJ1-2; TRBD1 might be the D (5 bases). Trimming pared 8 bases from V and 4 bases from J, leaving 11 bases between. This CDR3 has 12 residues. Per germline, CDR1 MNHEY and CDR2 SMNVEV (reference sequence). DNA for the CDR3: TGTGCCAGCGGTGGGGGATTCTATGGCTACACCTTC. Translated, it gives CASGGGFYGYTF.

The genes are TRBV18 and TRBJ2-3; no reliable D call. V was clipped by 1 base and J by 0 bases, with 17 bases between them. The CDR3 runs 18 residues. CDR1 and CDR2 from the germline V gene are KGHSH and LQKENI. The CDR3 bases are TGTGCCAGCTCACCACTTCAAGTACAACCATCTAGCACAGATACGCAGTATTTT. Translating gives CASSPLQVQPSSTDTQYF.

The chain links TRBV24-1 to TRBJ2-1, with 13 nucleotides matching TRBD2. Per the germline V gene, CDR1 is KGHDR and CDR2 is SFDVKD. V shed 3 bases, J shed 1 base, and the junction held 11 bases outside the gene matches. This CDR3 region has 20 residues. The CDR3 protein is CATSDQPRTSGSRSYNEQFF. The CDR3 DNA reads TGTGCCACCAGTGATCAACCCCGGACTAGCGGGAGTAGGTCCTACAATGAGCAGTTCTTC.

The chain couples TRBV20-1 to TRBJ2-5, with TRBD2 matching over 11 bases. This CDR3 region has 16 residues. Trimming took 3 bases from V and 5 from J; bases not matched to a gene: 11. The germline gives CDR1 DFQATT, CDR2 SNEGSKA (reference sequence). CDR3 in DNA: TGCAGTGCTAGTTGGGAACTAGCGGGAGAAGGGGAGACCCAGTACTTC. Its translation: CSASWELAGEGETQYF.

This clonotype was seen more than once but under ten times. V usage is TRBV14 and J usage is TRBJ1-2; 8 bases agree with TRBD1. Unmatched junction bases numbered 15, after V lost 4 bases and J lost 5 bases. The germline gives CDR1 SGHDN, CDR2 FVKESK. This CDR3 is built from 17 residues. The CDR3 is CASSPTRDRFFEYGYTF. The CDR3 coding sequence is TGTGCCAGCAGCCCGACCCGGGACAGGTTCTTTGAATATGGCTACACCTTC.

The chain joins TRBV2 to TRBJ2-4; either TRBD1 or TRBD2 may supply D (5 bases each). The germline CDR1 and CDR2 sequences are SNHLY and FYNNEI. The CDR3 covers 15 residues. The V end was cut by 4 bases, the J end by 2 bases, with 12 bases between. The CDR3 DNA sequence: TGTGCCAGCAGTGGAGCTTGGGGGTCCAAAAACATTCAGTACTTC. Protein sequence: CASSGAWGSKNIQYF.

The chain uses TRBV6-5 and TRBJ2-7; no definite D call. CDR3 length: 14 residues. V shed 2 bases and J shed 4 bases, with 12 bases lying between them. CDR1 is MNHEY and CDR2 is SVGAGI in the germline V gene. The CDR3: CASSYVGIGYEQYF. The DNA for the CDR3 is TGTGCCAGCAGTTACGTGGGAATAGGATACGAGCAGTACTTC.

This clonotype has more than one count but fewer than ten. The V gene is TRBV4-2, the J gene TRBJ2-1; D might be TRBD1 or TRBD2, each matching 5 bases. This CDR3 comprises 14 residues. Germline V gene lookup returns CDR1 LGHNA and CDR2 YNFKEQ. V was cut by 4 bases and J by 9 bases, with 16 bases left in between. CDR3: CASSPWDRAGEQFF. In nucleotides, the CDR3 is TGTGCCAGCAGCCCCTGGGACCGGGCTGGTGAGCAGTTCTTC.

This clonotype has only a few counts. This sequence joins TRBV7-9 and TRBJ1-1; no clear D. Germline CDR1 reads SEHNR; CDR2 reads FQNEAQ (reference sequence). The CDR3 covers 15 residues. The V gene lost 0 bases and the J gene lost 6 bases, with 14 bases spanning the gap. The CDR3 sequence is CASSLALWGDAEAFF. In DNA, the CDR3 is TGTGCCAGCAGCTTAGCGCTATGGGGTGACGCTGAAGCTTTCTTT.

This clonotype has ten or more counts. V usage is TRBV27 and J usage is TRBJ1-5; no clear D. The ends were cut back, 6 bases at V and 1 base at J, with 13 bases in the middle. This CDR3 spans 15 amino acids. The germline gives CDR1 MNHEY, CDR2 SMNVEV (reference sequence). For the CDR3, the DNA is TGTGCCAGCAGCCTTCGGGGTGTAAGCAATCAGCCCCAGCATTTT. Protein sequence: CASSLRGVSNQPQHF.

The chain employs TRBV4-1 and TRBJ1-6; the D is unclear. Germline lookup yields CDR1 MGHRA and CDR2 YSYEKL. Trimming removed 3 bases from V and 3 bases from J, with 3 bases in between. The CDR3 contains 13 residues. The CDR3 loop reads CASSQNYNSPLHF. CDR3 nucleotides: TGCGCCAGCAGCCAGAACTATAATTCACCCCTCCACTTT.

The chain links TRBV29-1 to TRBJ2-5; 11 positions agree with TRBD2. The trim removed 3 bases at V and 0 bases at J, leaving 9 bases unmatched. Germline V gene data show CDR1 as SQVTM and CDR2 as ANQGSEA. The CDR3 spans 17 residues. Written as DNA, the CDR3 is TGCAGCGTTGACGGGACTAGCGGACCTTGGTACCAAGAGACCCAGTACTTC. Encoded protein: CSVDGTSGPWYQETQYF.

J is TRBJ1-3 and V is TRBV7-6; a weak D match, TRBD1 (5 bases). CDR3 length equals 14 residues. The V and J ends lost 4 bases and 9 bases respectively, with 16 bases between them. In germline, CDR1 is SGHVS, CDR2 FNYEAQ. CDR3 in amino acids: CASSSRAMGTTIYF. The CDR3 DNA reads as TGTGCCAGCAGCTCCCGGGCCATGGGGACCACCATATATTTT. Variable domain in full (rest from reference TRBV7-6 and TRBJ1-3): GAGVSQSPRYKVTKRGQDVALRCDPISGHVSLYWYRQALGQGPEFLTYFNYEAQQDKSGLPNDRFSAERPEGSISTLTIQRTEQRDSAMYRCASSSRAMGTTIYFGEGSWLTVV.

The CDR3 sequence: CASSLEVWTGYPYTF. Here the CDR3 DNA reads TGCGCCAGCAGCTTGGAGGTCTGGACAGGGTATCCGTACACCTTC. The rearrangement joins TRBV5-1 to TRBJ1-2, with 8 bases fitting TRBD1. Germline-derived CDR1 and CDR2 are SGHRS and YFSETQ. V was clipped by 0 bases and J by 11 bases; unmatched bases: 12. The CDR3 is 15 residues long.

The J gene is TRBJ2-3, the V gene TRBV6-2 or TRBV6-3, with TRBD2 identical over 8 bases. The ends lost 6 bases at V and 3 bases at J; junction bases unmatched: 11. Germline CDR1 MNHEY, CDR2 SVGEGT. This CDR3 region has 16 residues. The CDR3 coding sequence is TGTGCCAGCAGCCCCACTAGCGGAGGTGGGACAGATACGCAGTATTTT. Translating it yields CASSPTSGGGTDTQYF.

The rearrangement uses TRBV27 and TRBJ2-7; D is perhaps TRBD1 or TRBD2 (5 bases each). Per germline, CDR1 MNHEY and CDR2 SMNVEV (reference sequence). This CDR3 contains 13 residues. The V end lost 6 bases, the J end lost 5 bases, and 14 bases lay between the germline ends. CDR3 sequence reads: CASSPRDLHEQYF. The CDR3 DNA follows: TGTGCCAGCAGCCCCCGGGACCTCCACGAGCAGTACTTC.

The chain links TRBV11-2 to TRBJ2-7; D may be TRBD1 (6 bases). Germline CDR1 reads SGHAT; CDR2 reads FQNNGV. The length of the CDR3 is 15 residues. V lost 5 bases to trimming and J lost 1 base, with 15 bases between them. The CDR3 DNA reads TGTGCCAGCAGCCAGGCGCCCAGGGGATCCTACGAGCAGTACTTC. This translates into CASSQAPRGSYEQYF.

The chain links TRBV20-1 to TRBJ1-2, with TRBD1 matching 9 bases. The CDR3 has 18 residues. Germline trimming cut 3 bases from V and 6 bases from J; bases unmatched to any gene: 20. CDR1 and CDR2 from the germline V gene are DFQATT and SNEGSKA (reference sequence). This chain's CDR3 is CSASEFHRDRDWRDGYTF. The CDR3 nucleotides are TGCAGTGCTAGTGAGTTTCATAGGGACAGGGATTGGAGAGATGGCTACACCTTC.

The chain is built from TRBV20-1 and TRBJ2-7, with D perhaps TRBD2 (5 bases). The CDR3 is made up of 11 amino acids. V dropped 6 bases and J dropped 4 bases, with 10 bases sitting between them. In germline, CDR1 is DFQATT, CDR2 SNEGSKA (reference sequence). The CDR3 nucleotides are TGCAGTGCCCCCGGGGTTTACGAGCAGTACTTC. It translates to CSAPGVYEQYF.

In this sample, this clonotype turned up a few times. The V call is TRBV11-2, the J call TRBJ2-1; 11 bases map to TRBD2. CDR1 is SGHAT, CDR2 FQNNGV, per germline. This CDR3 has 18 residues. With 4 bases clipped from V and 5 bases from J, the junction kept 13 bases outside the gene matches. CDR3: CASSSYIDLLAGDNEQFF. The DNA for the CDR3 is TGTGCCAGCAGCTCATATATCGACTTACTAGCGGGAGACAATGAGCAGTTCTTC.

The CDR3 is CSALRRLTSGGLGYEQYF. CDR3 DNA sequence: TGCAGTGCTCTCAGGCGACTTACTAGCGGGGGCCTCGGGTACGAGCAGTACTTC. This chain connects TRBV20-1 to TRBJ2-7, with TRBD2 identical over 11 bases. Germline trimming cut 5 bases from V and 4 bases from J; bases unmatched to any gene: 19. This CDR3 contains 18 residues. Per the germline V gene, CDR1 is DFQATT and CDR2 is SNEGSKA (reference sequence).

This clonotype was seen a few times. This chain links TRBV12-5 with TRBJ1-6; TRBD1 agrees at 7 bases. This CDR3 spans 17 amino acids. V lost 2 bases to trimming and J lost 3 bases; unmatched junction nucleotides: 7. Germline loops: CDR1 LGHNT, CDR2 FRNRAP. CDR3 sequence reads: CASGLMGQRVYNSPLHF. The DNA for the CDR3 is TGTGCTAGTGGTTTGATGGGACAGAGAGTCTATAATTCACCCCTCCACTTT. Full variable domain (missing parts from reference TRBV12-5 and TRBJ1-6): DARVTQTPRHKVTEMGQEVTMRCQPILGHNTVFWYRQTMMQGLELLAYFRNRAPLDDSGMPKDRFSAEMPDATLATLKIQPSEPRDSAVYFCASGLMGQRVYNSPLHFGNGTRLTVT.

The V gene is TRBV21-1, the J gene TRBJ2-7; whether TRBD1, the table's D call, matches the DNA was not checked. TRBV21-1 is given as a pseudogene. The CDR3 is 16 amino acids. In DNA, the CDR3 is TGTGCCAGCAGCAACTTAGGGACAGGTTTTCCCTACGAGCAGTACTTC. Its translation: CASSNLGTGFPYEQYF.

This clonotype is a singleton in its sample. The CDR3 loop is CATVDQTQGARYNEQFF. CDR3 nucleotide sequence: TGTGCCACCGTCGACCAAACACAGGGGGCGAGGTACAATGAGCAGTTCTTC. The chain has TRBV15 and TRBJ2-1, with 9 nucleotides matching TRBD1. Germline-derived CDR1 and CDR2 are LNHNV and YYDKDF (reference sequence). The CDR3 is 17 residues long. The trim removed 8 bases at V and 4 bases at J, leaving 15 bases unmatched. Looking up the rest from reference TRBV15 and TRBJ2-1 gives the full variable domain: DAMVIQNPRYQVTQFGKPVTLSCSQTLNHNVMYWYQQKSSQAPKLLFHYYDKDFNNEADTPDNFQSRRPNTSFCFLDIRSPGLGDTAMYLCATVDQTQGARYNEQFFGPGTRLTVL.

The DNA for the CDR3 is TGTGCCAGCAGCCACCGGGCCAGCGGGAGAGTACACGAGCAGTACTTC. It codes for CASSHRASGRVHEQYF. The V gene is TRBV12-3 or TRBV12-4, the J gene TRBJ2-7; 8 bases fit TRBD2. V trimming: 6 bases; J trimming: 5 bases; junction bases outside the gene matches: 15. This CDR3 comprises 16 residues.

The rearrangement uses TRBV4-1 and TRBJ2-1; no clear D. Germline V gene data show CDR1 as MGHRA and CDR2 as YSYEKL. Trimming removed 0 bases at V and 2 bases at J, with 11 bases between. CDR3 length: 16 residues. CDR3 nucleotide sequence: TGCGCCAGCAGCCAAGAGGGAAGAAACCCCTACAATGAGCAGTTCTTC. Amino acid sequence: CASSQEGRNPYNEQFF.